A selection of T cell receptor beta chains follows, all from one sample in a study of immune evolution from preneoplasia to lung adenocarcinoma. Measured with immunoSEQ multiplex PCR; TCRdb has only the in-frame clones, and not every one. In the table there are fewer than 10,000 clones, around 82% of which are singletons. Material: FFPE minimally invasive lung adenocarcinoma tissue. The receptors shown here come from an elderly person with lung adenocarcinoma. Both conserved end residues are part of each CDR3. D genes are given only for firm matches. Clone size appears in some rows only: once, few, many, or a class for an expanded clone.

CASSKRGGSPGELFF | TGTGCCAGCAGCAAGCGGGGGGGCTCCCCCGGGGAGCTGTTTTTT | TRBV11-3 | TRBD2 | TRBJ2-2 | few
CASSHPGETQYF | TGTGCCAGCAGCCACCCTGGGGAGACCCAGTACTTC | TRBV7-2 | - | TRBJ2-5 | -
CASSLAGTGGGYTF | TGCGCCAGCAGCTTGGCCGGGACAGGGGGCGGCTACACCTTC | TRBV5-1 | TRBD1 | TRBJ1-2 | -
CASSYSPAENYNEQFF | TGTGCCAGCAGTTACTCGCCGGCGGAAAACTACAATGAGCAGTTCTTC | TRBV6-5 | - | TRBJ2-1 | few
CASSPTSGGADTQYF | TGCGCCAGCAGCCCGACTAGCGGGGGGGCGGATACGCAGTATTTT | TRBV10-1 | TRBD2 | TRBJ2-3 | -
CASSLGNEQFF | TGCGCCAGCAGCTTGGGGAATGAGCAGTTCTTC | TRBV5-1 | - | TRBJ2-1 | -
CSARAPYEQYF | TGCAGTGCTAGAGCCCCCTACGAGCAGTACTTC | TRBV20-1 | - | TRBJ2-7 | -
CASSPWTGGFPATNEKLFF | TGTGCCAGCAGCCCTTGGACAGGGGGCTTCCCAGCAACTAATGAAAAACTGTTTTTT | TRBV9 | TRBD1 | TRBJ1-4 | -
CASRFGVNTGELFF | TGCGCCAGCAGATTCGGGGTGAACACCGGGGAGCTGTTTTTT | TRBV5-1 | - | TRBJ2-2 | -
CASSLEQGAHTEAFF | TGTGCCAGCAGCTTAGAACAGGGGGCGCACACTGAAGCTTTCTTT | TRBV11-2 | TRBD1 | TRBJ1-1 | -
CASSSGSYTEAFF | TGTGCCAGCAGTTCCGGGTCGTACACTGAAGCTTTCTTT | TRBV27 | - | TRBJ1-1 | -
CASSEASLNTEAFF | TGCGCCAGCAGTGAGGCCAGCCTGAACACTGAAGCTTTCTTT | TRBV10-2 | - | TRBJ1-1 | -
CASSTSAGISFF | TGTGCCAGCAGTACCTCCGCGGGGATTTCTTTCTTT | TRBV28 | - | TRBJ1-1 | few
CASSPRLSGYSNEQFF | TGTGCCAGCAGCCCAAGGTTGAGCGGGTATTCTAATGAGCAGTTCTTC | TRBV7-9 | - | TRBJ2-1 | -
CASSLNSGGTDTQYF | TGTGCCAGCAGTTTAAATAGCGGAGGCACAGATACGCAGTATTTT | TRBV28 | - | TRBJ2-3 | -
CASSPTLAGGFIVGELFF | TGTGCCAGCAGCCCTACACTAGCGGGAGGCTTCATCGTCGGGGAGCTGTTTTTT | TRBV7-2 | TRBD2 | TRBJ2-2 | -
CASSPRLGLNTGELFF | TGTGCCAGCAGCCCCCGACTAGGACTGAACACCGGGGAGCTGTTTTTT | TRBV11-3 | - | TRBJ2-2 | few
CASSLGGSGGPYNEQFF | TGTGCCAGCAGCTTAGGAGGTAGCGGGGGGCCGTACAATGAGCAGTTCTTC | TRBV7-2 | TRBD2 | TRBJ2-1 | -
CASSAPAGGLDNEQFF | TGTGCCAGCAGCGCACCAGCGGGGGGGCTTGACAATGAGCAGTTCTTC | TRBV9 | TRBD2 | TRBJ2-1 | -
CASSAPDRDPYNEQFF | TGTGCCAGTAGTGCTCCGGACAGGGACCCCTACAATGAGCAGTTCTTC | TRBV19 | TRBD1 | TRBJ2-1 | -
CASSRTSGSASSYNEQFF | TGTGCCAGCAGCCGGACTAGCGGGAGCGCTAGCTCCTACAATGAGCAGTTCTTC | TRBV7-2 | TRBD2 | TRBJ2-1 | -
CSVEVKRANTGELFF | TGCAGCGTTGAGGTCAAGCGCGCGAACACCGGGGAGCTGTTTTTT | TRBV29-1 | - | TRBJ2-2 | -
CASSLGDGEAFF | TGTGCCAGCAGCTTAGGGGACGGTGAAGCTTTCTTT | TRBV7-3 | - | TRBJ1-1 | -
CASMPGGIQETQYF | TGCGCCAGCATGCCCGGAGGGATCCAAGAGACCCAGTACTTC | TRBV5-1 | - | TRBJ2-5 | -
CASSSVRGDEQYF | TGTGCCAGCAGTTCCGTCCGGGGTGACGAGCAGTACTTC | TRBV2 | - | TRBJ2-7 | once
CASSKCKGLSTGELFF | TGTGCCAGCAGCAAGTGTAAGGGACTATCCACCGGGGAGCTGTTTTTT | TRBV21-1 | - | TRBJ2-2 | -
CASSLAGRSYNEQFF | TGCGCCAGCAGCTTGGCAGGGAGATCCTACAATGAGCAGTTCTTC | TRBV5-1 | - | TRBJ2-1 | -
CSVFSGGDIQYF | TGCAGCGTTTTTAGCGGGGGAGACATTCAGTACTTC | TRBV29-1 | TRBD2 | TRBJ2-4 | -
CASKLVNTEAFF | TGTGCCAGTAAACTGGTGAACACTGAAGCTTTCTTT | TRBV19 | - | TRBJ1-1 | -
CSVASGGNSGANVLTF | TGCAGCGTTGCCTCCGGTGGGAACTCTGGGGCCAACGTCCTGACTTTC | TRBV29-1 | - | TRBJ2-6 | -
CAWSSYGGPLPTF | TGTGCCTGGAGCTCGTACGGGGGGCCCCTACCCACCTTC | TRBV30 | - | TRBJ2-7 | -
CAGSGRAGNTQYF | TGTGCCGGTAGCGGGAGGGCCGGGAATACGCAGTATTTT | TRBV4-2 | TRBD2 | TRBJ2-3 | -
CASSQDMGAGGNTDTQYF | TGCGCCAGCAGCCAAGATATGGGAGCGGGAGGCAACACAGATACGCAGTATTTT | TRBV4-3 | TRBD2 | TRBJ2-3 | once
CASSLGWGNRAFF | TGTGCCAGCAGTTTAGGGTGGGGAAACCGAGCTTTCTTT | TRBV28 | - | TRBJ1-1 | -
CASSGSSGSDEQYF | TGTGCCAGCAGTGGATCTAGCGGGAGCGACGAGCAGTACTTC | TRBV2 | TRBD2 | TRBJ2-7 | -
CASSPGQAETQYF | TGTGCCAGCAGCCCGGGACAGGCAGAGACCCAGTACTTC | TRBV7-9 | TRBD1 | TRBJ2-5 | -
CSRRDRAFQPQHF | TGCAGCCGCCGGGACAGGGCTTTTCAGCCCCAGCATTTT | TRBV29-1 | TRBD1 | TRBJ1-5 | -
CASSLFDQETQYF | TGTGCCAGCAGTTTATTTGACCAAGAGACCCAGTACTTC | TRBV27 | - | TRBJ2-5 | -
CASSLPDRGEKLFF | TGTGCCAGCAGCTTACCTGACAGGGGTGAAAAACTGTTTTTT | TRBV7-9 | TRBD1 | TRBJ1-4 | -
CAWETGTKTQYF | TGTGCCTGGGAAACCGGGACAAAGACCCAGTACTTC | TRBV30 | - | TRBJ2-5 | -
CASSISLGTNTEAFF | TGTGCCAGCAGTATTAGCCTCGGCACGAACACTGAAGCTTTCTTT | TRBV6-5 | - | TRBJ1-1 | -
CSARGDTEAFF | TGCAGTGCTAGAGGGGACACTGAAGCTTTCTTT | TRBV20-1 | - | TRBJ1-1 | few
CASRTRGTGELFF | TGTGCCAGCAGAACGCGGGGCACCGGGGAGCTGTTTTTT | TRBV19 | - | TRBJ2-2 | -
CASSQDWRDYSYEQYF | TGTGCCAGCAGCCAAGATTGGCGGGACTACTCCTACGAGCAGTACTTC | TRBV4-2 | TRBD2 | TRBJ2-7 | -
CASSQGDRSSETQYF | TGTGCCAGCAGCCAGGGGGACAGAAGTAGTGAGACCCAGTACTTC | TRBV4-2 | TRBD1 | TRBJ2-5 | few